The T cell receptor beta chain described here comes from a study of cytomegalovirus exposure and HLA in healthy donors. The validation cohort, a group of over a hundred subjects, included the donors and was separate from the roughly 670-subject first cohort. Method: immunoSEQ multiplex PCR; TCRdb's copy keeps in-frame clones and lacks some. The data hold some 140,000 clones, with roughly nine tenths observed a single time. The CDR3 extends over 17 amino acids. Germline V gives CDR1 SEHNR, CDR2 FQNEAQ (reference sequence). The J segment lost 2 bases and the V segment lost 5 bases, leaving 6 bases of the junction unmatched. Turning to this clone: The antigen is unknown.

Study results and caveats: In vitro, a few CMV-associated chains proved specific for CMV antigens.

The origin of this receptor is a man younger than 30 in good health and CMV-seronegative. Sequenced input: PBMCs. The J gene is TRBJ2-3, the V gene TRBV7-9; TRBD2 agrees at 14 bases. In DNA form, the CDR3 reads TGTGCCAGCAGCGCCGGGACTAGCGGGGGAACCACAGATACGCAGTATTTT. It is translated as CASSAGTSGGTTDTQYF.